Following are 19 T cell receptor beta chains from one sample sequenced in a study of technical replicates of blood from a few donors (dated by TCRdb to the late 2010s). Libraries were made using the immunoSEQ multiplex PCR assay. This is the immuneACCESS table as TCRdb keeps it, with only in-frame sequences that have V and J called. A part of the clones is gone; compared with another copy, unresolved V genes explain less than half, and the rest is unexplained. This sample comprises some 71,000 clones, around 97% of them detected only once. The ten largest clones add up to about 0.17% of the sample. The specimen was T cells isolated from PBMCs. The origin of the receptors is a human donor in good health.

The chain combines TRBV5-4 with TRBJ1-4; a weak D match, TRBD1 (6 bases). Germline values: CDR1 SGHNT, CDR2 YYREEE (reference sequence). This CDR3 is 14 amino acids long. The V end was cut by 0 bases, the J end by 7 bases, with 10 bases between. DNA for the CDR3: TGTGCCAGCAGCTTGGGGCAGGGGAGTGAAAAACTGTTTTTT. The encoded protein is CASSLGQGSEKLFF.

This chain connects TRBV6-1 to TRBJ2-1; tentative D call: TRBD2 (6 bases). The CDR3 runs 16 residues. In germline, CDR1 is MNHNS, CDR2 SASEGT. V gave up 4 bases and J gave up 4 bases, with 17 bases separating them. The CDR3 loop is CASSAPRDGRYNEQFF. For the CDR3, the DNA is TGTGCCAGCAGTGCCCCGCGGGACGGCCGATACAATGAGCAGTTCTTC.

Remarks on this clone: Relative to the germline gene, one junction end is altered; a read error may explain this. The CDR3 loop reads CASSLNGNYRYTF. The CDR3 coding sequence is TGTGCCAGCAGTTTGAACGGGAACTATCGCTACACCTTC. The J gene is TRBJ1-2, the V gene TRBV27; no firm D call. The V gene's germline CDR1 is MNHEY and CDR2 SMNVEV (reference sequence). The CDR3 length is 13 residues.

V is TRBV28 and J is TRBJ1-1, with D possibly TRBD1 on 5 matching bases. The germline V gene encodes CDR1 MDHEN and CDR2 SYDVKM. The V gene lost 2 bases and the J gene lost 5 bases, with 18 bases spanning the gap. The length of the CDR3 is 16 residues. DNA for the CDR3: TGTGCCAGCAGTTTACTCCCGACATGGGGGAGGACTGAAGCTTTCTTT. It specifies CASSLLPTWGRTEAFF.

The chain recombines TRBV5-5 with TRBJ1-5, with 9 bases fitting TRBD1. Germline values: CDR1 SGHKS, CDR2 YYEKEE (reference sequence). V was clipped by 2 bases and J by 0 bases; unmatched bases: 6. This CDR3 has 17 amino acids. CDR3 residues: CASSFGTGPYSNQPQHF. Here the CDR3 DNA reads TGTGCCAGCAGCTTCGGGACAGGGCCGTATAGCAATCAGCCCCAGCATTTT.

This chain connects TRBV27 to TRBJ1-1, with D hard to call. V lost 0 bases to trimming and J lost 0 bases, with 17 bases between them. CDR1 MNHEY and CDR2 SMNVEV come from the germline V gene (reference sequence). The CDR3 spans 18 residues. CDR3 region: CASSLSIFSLRVNTEAFF. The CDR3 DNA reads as TGTGCCAGCAGTTTATCGATATTCAGTTTGAGGGTGAACACTGAAGCTTTCTTT.

The CDR3 protein is CASSAEGLVNEQFF. The CDR3 bases are TGTGCCAGCAGCGCCGAGGGACTAGTGAATGAGCAGTTCTTC. V usage is TRBV9 and J usage is TRBJ2-1, with 8 positions matching TRBD2. The length of the CDR3 is 14 residues. Germline V CDR1 and CDR2: SGDLS, YYNGEE. Germline trimming cut 3 bases from V and 7 bases from J; bases unmatched to any gene: 6.

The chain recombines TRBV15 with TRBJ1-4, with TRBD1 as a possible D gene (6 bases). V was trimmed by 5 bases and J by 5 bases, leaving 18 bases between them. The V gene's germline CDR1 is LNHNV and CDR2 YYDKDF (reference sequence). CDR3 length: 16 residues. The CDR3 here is CATSSGGLGANEKLFF. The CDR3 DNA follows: TGTGCCACCAGCTCAGGAGGCTTGGGGGCGAATGAAAAACTGTTTTTT.

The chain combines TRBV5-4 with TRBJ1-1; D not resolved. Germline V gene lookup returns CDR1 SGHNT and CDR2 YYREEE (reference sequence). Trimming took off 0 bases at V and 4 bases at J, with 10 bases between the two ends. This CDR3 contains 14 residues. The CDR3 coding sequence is TGTGCCAGCAGCTTGGAGGCGCGGGTCACTGAAGCTTTCTTT. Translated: CASSLEARVTEAFF.

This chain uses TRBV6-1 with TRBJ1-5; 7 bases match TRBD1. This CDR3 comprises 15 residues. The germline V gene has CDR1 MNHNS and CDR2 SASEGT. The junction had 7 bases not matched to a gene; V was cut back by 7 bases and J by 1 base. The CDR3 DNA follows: TGTGCCAGCACTAGGGGGCGGATCAGCAATCAGCCCCAGCATTTT. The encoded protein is CASTRGRISNQPQHF.

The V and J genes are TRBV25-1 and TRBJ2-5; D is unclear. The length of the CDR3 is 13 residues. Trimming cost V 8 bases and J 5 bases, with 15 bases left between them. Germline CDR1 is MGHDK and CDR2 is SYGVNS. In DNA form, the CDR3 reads TGTGCCAGCCTCGGGTGGCAAAAGGAGACCCAGTACTTC. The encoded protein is CASLGWQKETQYF.

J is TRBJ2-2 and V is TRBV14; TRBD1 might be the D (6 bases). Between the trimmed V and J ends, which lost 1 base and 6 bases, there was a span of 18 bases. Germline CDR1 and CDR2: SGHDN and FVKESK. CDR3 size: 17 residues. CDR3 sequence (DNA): TGTGCCAGCAGCCAAGCACTGGCAGGGGCGCTCGCCGGGGAGCTGTTTTTT. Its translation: CASSQALAGALAGELFF.

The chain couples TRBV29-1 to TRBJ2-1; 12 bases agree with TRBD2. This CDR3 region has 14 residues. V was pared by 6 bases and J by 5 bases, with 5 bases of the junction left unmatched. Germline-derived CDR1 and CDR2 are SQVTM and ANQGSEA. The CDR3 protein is CSVGRLAGDNEQFF. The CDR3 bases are TGCAGCGTAGGTAGACTAGCGGGAGACAATGAGCAGTTCTTC.

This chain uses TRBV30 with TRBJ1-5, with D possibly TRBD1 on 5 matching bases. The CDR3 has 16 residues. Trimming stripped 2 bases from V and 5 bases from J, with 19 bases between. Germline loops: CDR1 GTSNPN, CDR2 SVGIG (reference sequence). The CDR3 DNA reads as TGTGCCTGGAGTCTTTCCGGGGGAGTGTGGGATCAGCCCCAGCATTTT. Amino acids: CAWSLSGGVWDQPQHF.

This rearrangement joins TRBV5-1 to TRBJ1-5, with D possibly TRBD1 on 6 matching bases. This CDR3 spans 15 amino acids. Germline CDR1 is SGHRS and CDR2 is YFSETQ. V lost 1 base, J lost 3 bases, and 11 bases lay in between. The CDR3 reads CASSLRGAHNQPQHF. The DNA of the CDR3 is TGCGCCAGCAGCTTGCGGGGGGCCCACAATCAGCCCCAGCATTTT. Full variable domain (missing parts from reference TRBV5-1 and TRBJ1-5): KAGVTQTPRYLIKTRGQQVTLSCSPISGHRSVSWYQQTPGQGLQFLFEYFSETQRNKGNFPGRFSGRQFSNSRSEMNVSTLELGDSALYLCASSLRGAHNQPQHFGDGTRLSIL.

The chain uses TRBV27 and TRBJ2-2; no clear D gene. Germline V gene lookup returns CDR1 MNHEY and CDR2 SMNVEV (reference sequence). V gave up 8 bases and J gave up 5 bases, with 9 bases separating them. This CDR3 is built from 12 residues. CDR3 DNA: TGTGCCAGCCAGAGAGGAACCGGGGAGCTGTTTTTT. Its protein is CASQRGTGELFF.

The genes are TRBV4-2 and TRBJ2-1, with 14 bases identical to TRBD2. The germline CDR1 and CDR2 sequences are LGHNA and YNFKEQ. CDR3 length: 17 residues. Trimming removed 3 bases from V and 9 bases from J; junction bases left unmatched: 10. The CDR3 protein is CASSQPGLAGEVSEQFF. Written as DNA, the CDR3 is TGTGCCAGCAGCCAGCCGGGACTAGCGGGGGAAGTTAGTGAGCAGTTCTTC.

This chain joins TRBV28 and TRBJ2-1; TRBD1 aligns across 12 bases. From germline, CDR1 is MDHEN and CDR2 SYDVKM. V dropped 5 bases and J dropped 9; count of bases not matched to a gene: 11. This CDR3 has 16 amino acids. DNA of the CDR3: TGTGCCAGCAGTCCCCTGGGACAGGGGGCCGGTGGTGAGCAGTTCTTC. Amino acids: CASSPLGQGAGGEQFF.

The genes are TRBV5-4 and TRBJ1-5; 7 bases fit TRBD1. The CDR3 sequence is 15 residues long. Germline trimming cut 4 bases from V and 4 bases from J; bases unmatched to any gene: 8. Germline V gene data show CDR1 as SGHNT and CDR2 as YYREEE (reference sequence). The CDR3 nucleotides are TGTGCCAGCAGCGCGGACGGGGGACAGAATCAGCCCCAGCATTTT. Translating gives CASSADGGQNQPQHF. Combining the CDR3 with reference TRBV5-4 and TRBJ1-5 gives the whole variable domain ETGVTQSPTHLIKTRGQQVTLRCSSQSGHNTVSWYQQALGQGPQFIFQYYREEENGRGNFPPRFSGLQFPNYSSELNVNALELDDSALYLCASSADGGQNQPQHFGDGTRLSIL.